This T cell receptor (beta chain) appears in the sequencing data of a study of regulatory and conventional T cells in RAG deficiency. Germline CDR1 reads MGHRA; CDR2 reads YSYEKL. CDR3 length equals 13 residues. Regulatory T cells were sorted from blood as CD4+ CD25-high CD127-low cells. Study observations and caveats: Shannon entropy was markedly lower and Simpson indices higher in RAG-deficient patients than control T-cell subsets. Treg unique TCR beta sequences were about 100-fold fewer in Omenn syndrome and CID/AS patients than controls. Omenn CD25-high CD127-low cells may be activated cells, not true Tregs.

Only in-frame clones appear in the TCRdb table, and some are missing; sequencing was by immunoSEQ multiplex PCR. Of several thousand clones listed, around 90% were seen once; the top ten hold 1% to 1.5%. Details on this clone: The antigen is not known. At one end the junction does not follow the germline gene, possibly because of a read error.

The same data also went into a second study, on regulatory T cells. That source reports: Primers: 52 TRBV forward and 13 TRBJ reverse. Skewed V and J usage and few unique V-J pairs marked patient repertoires, most in Tregs.

This clonotype was sampled from a human donor in good health. The chain carries TRBV4-1 and TRBJ1-2; 9 bases are shared with TRBD1. Source material: Tregs sorted from blood. This chain's CDR3 is CASKGQGSSGYTF. The CDR3 coding sequence is TGTGCCAGCAAAGGACAGGGGTCATCTGGCTACACCTTC.